The TCR beta chain described here comes from a study of blood T cells in healthy people across ages. For the second PCR, which ran for roughly 6 to 11 cycles, a sample-barcoded 5' primer and a J-beta primer mix were used. Using its own MiXCR run on the 5' RACE reads, TCRdb lists one record per CDR3 protein. The sample gives hundreds of thousands of distinct CDR3 sequences, around 50% of which show up once; around an eighth is in the top ten. Germline CDR1 and CDR2: SQVTM and ANQGSEA. Trimming pared 1 base from V and 2 bases from J, leaving 15 bases between. The CDR3 runs 15 residues. Sequenced input: blood. This receptor was identified in a woman aged 80 or over in good health. This sequence joins TRBV29-1 and TRBJ2-7; tentatively, D is TRBD1 (5 bases). The CDR3 nucleotides read TGCAGCGTTGAAGTCTCGGCAGGGCGAGCCTACGAGCAGTACTTC. Translating it yields CSVEVSAGRAYEQYF.